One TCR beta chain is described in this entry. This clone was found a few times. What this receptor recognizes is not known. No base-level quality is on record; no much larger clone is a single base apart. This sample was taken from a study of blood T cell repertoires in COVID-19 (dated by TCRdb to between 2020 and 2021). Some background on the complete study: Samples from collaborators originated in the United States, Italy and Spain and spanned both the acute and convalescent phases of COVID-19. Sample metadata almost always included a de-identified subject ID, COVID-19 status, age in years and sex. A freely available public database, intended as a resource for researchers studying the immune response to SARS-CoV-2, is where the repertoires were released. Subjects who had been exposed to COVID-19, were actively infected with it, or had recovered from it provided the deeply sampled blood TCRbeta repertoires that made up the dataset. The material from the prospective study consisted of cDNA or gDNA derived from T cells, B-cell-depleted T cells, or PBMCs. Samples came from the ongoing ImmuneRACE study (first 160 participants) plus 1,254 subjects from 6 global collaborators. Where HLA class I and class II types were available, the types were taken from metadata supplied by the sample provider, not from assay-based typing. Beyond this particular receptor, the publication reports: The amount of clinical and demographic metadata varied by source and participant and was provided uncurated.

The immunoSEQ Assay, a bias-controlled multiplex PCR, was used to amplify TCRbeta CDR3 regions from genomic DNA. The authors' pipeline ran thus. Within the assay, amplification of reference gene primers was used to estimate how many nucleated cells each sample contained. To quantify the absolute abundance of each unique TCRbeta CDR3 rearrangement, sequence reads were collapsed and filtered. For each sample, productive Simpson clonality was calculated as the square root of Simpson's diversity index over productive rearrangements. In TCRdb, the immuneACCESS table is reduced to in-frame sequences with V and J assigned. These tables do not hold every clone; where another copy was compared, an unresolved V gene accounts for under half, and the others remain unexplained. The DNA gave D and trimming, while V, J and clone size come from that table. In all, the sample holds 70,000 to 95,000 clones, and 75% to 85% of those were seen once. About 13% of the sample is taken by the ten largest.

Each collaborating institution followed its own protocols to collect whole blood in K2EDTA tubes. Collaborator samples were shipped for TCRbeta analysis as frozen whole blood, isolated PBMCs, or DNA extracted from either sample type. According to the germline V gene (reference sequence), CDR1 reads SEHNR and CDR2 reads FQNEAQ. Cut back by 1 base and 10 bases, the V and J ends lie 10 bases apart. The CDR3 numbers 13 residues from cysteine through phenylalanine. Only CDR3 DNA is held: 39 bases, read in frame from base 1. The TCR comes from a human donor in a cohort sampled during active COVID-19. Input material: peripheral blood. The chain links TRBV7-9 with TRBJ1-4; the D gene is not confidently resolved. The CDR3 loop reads CASSLGTDGKLFF. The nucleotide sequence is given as TGTGCCAGCAGCTTAGGTACAGATGGAAAACTGTTTTTT.